These 7 T cell receptor beta chains originate from one sample sequenced in a study of shared clonotypes between healthy human individuals. Sequenced by immunoSEQ multiplex PCR; TCRdb stores in-frame clones only, minus some. The sample has hundreds of thousands of clones; 90% to 98% are singletons. Sequenced material: memory CD8+ T cells sorted from blood. Subset given: CD45RO+ cells pooled with CCR7-negative TemRA cells. All receptors derive from a man under 40 in good health.

The chain employs TRBV7-2 and TRBJ2-7; D tentatively fits TRBD1 or TRBD2 (6 bases each). Germline V gene lookup returns CDR1 SGHTA and CDR2 FQGNSA. Trimming took off 4 bases at V and 4 bases at J, with 17 bases between the two ends. The CDR3 length is 15 residues. CDR3 sequence: CASSSSEGGGYEQYF. The CDR3 region has the DNA TGTGCCAGCAGCTCCTCCGAGGGGGGCGGGTACGAGCAGTACTTC.

The rearrangement links TRBV30 to TRBJ1-3; D gene uncertain. V was cut by 4 bases and J by 1 base, with 11 bases left in between. The CDR3 runs to 14 residues. Germline CDR1 is GTSNPN and CDR2 is SVGIG (reference sequence). CDR3 nucleotides: TGTGCCTGGAACGGCCCGCCATCTGGAAACACCATATATTTT. It translates to CAWNGPPSGNTIYF.

This chain joins TRBV18 and TRBJ2-2; D uncertain. Germline V gene data show CDR1 as KGHSH and CDR2 as LQKENI. With 3 bases removed from V and 5 bases from J, the gap between germline ends came to 13 bases. This CDR3 has 15 residues. The CDR3 coding sequence is TGTGCCAGCTCACCCGTACAGCCGGGTACCGGGGAGCTGTTTTTT. Encoded protein: CASSPVQPGTGELFF.

This rearrangement joins TRBV6-1 to TRBJ1-4; D gene ambiguous. V shed 0 bases and J shed 3 bases, with 11 bases lying between them. The length of the CDR3 is 16 residues. Germline V gene sequence: CDR1 MNHNS, CDR2 SASEGT. The CDR3 protein is CASSEAFKSANEKLFF. For the CDR3, the DNA is TGTGCCAGCAGTGAAGCATTTAAATCGGCTAATGAAAAACTGTTTTTT.

The V gene is TRBV2, the J gene TRBJ1-5; 8 positions match TRBD1. The CDR3 has 14 amino acids. The germline V gene has CDR1 SNHLY and CDR2 FYNNEI. V lost 4 bases and J lost 2; bases outside the gene matches: 1. The CDR3 sequence is CASSATGGNQPQHF. DNA for the CDR3: TGTGCCAGCAGTGCGACAGGGGGCAATCAGCCCCAGCATTTT.

The genes are TRBV2 and TRBJ1-2, with no clear D. Germline CDR1 reads SNHLY; CDR2 reads FYNNEI. The CDR3 is 12 amino acids. Trimming stripped 5 bases from V and 7 bases from J, with 11 bases between. The CDR3 reads CASSSTGSGYTF. CDR3 nucleotide sequence: TGTGCCAGCAGTAGTACCGGGAGTGGCTACACCTTC.

The chain couples TRBV5-1 to TRBJ2-7; the D gene is possibly TRBD2 (5 bases). The V and J ends lost 0 bases and 0 bases respectively, with 10 bases between them. Per the germline V gene, CDR1 is SGHRS and CDR2 is YFSETQ. This CDR3 contains 15 residues. The CDR3 sequence is CASSLDLAFSYEQYF. The CDR3, as DNA: TGCGCCAGCAGCTTGGACCTAGCCTTCTCCTACGAGCAGTACTTC.